One T cell receptor (beta chain) is described in this entry. The sample originates from a study of control samples from healthy donors and cancer patients. Clones were read by immunoSEQ multiplex PCR, and TCRdb kept only the in-frame ones, dropping some. Of tens of thousands of clones in the sample, roughly 94% were seen once. This clonotype was obtained from a man between 25 and 39 years old in good health. Sequencing input: blood.

The CDR3 coding sequence is TGTGCCAGCAGTGAAAGTAACGGGCTTGGAAACACCATATATTTT. This translates into CASSESNGLGNTIYF. V is TRBV2 and J is TRBJ1-3; D gene unclear. V lost 2 bases and J 3 bases, leaving 11 bases between the germline ends. The CDR3 length is 15 residues. Germline CDR1 is SNHLY and CDR2 is FYNNEI.